A single sample is the source of the 30 T cell receptor beta chains below, sequenced in a study of CD8 T cells in Susac syndrome. It was with random hexamers that 0.5 to 1 ug RNA was reverse transcribed. MiXCR, applied by TCRdb to the immunoSEQ multiplex PCR reads, yields one record per CDR3 protein. The sample has over 80,000 distinct CDR3 sequences; approximately 95% are singletons. Input material: CD8+ T cells from PBMCs. The receptors derive from a human donor with Susac syndrome.

The V and J genes are TRBV19 and TRBJ2-2; no firm D call. Germline CDR1 is LNHDA and CDR2 is SQIVND (reference sequence). V gave up 3 bases and J gave up 0 bases, with 8 bases separating them. The CDR3 extends over 15 amino acids. DNA for the CDR3: TGTGCCAGTAGTATCAAGGTCGCGAACACCGGGGAGCTGTTTTTT. Translating it yields CASSIKVANTGELFF. The complete variable domain, with remaining parts taken from reference TRBV19 and TRBJ2-2, reads DGGITQSPKYLFRKEGQNVTLSCEQNLNHDAMYWYRQDPGQGLRLIYYSQIVNDFQKGDIAEGYSVSREKKESFPLTVTSAQKNPTAFYLCASSIKVANTGELFFGEGSRLTVL.

The chain employs TRBV13 and TRBJ1-1, with unresolved D. Germline CDR1 reads PRHDT; CDR2 reads FYEKMQ (reference sequence). The CDR3 runs to 13 residues. Trimming pared 7 bases from V and 1 base from J, leaving 10 bases between. As DNA, the CDR3 is TGTGCCAGCACCCTCGGAAGGAACACTGAAGCTTTCTTT. Its protein is CASTLGRNTEAFF.

This sequence joins TRBV30 and TRBJ2-4; no reliable D call. With 5 bases removed from V and 7 bases from J, the gap between germline ends came to 9 bases. The germline CDR1 and CDR2 sequences are GTSNPN and SVGIG (reference sequence). The CDR3 has 11 residues. CDR3 in amino acids: CAWDTGNIQYF. The CDR3 DNA follows: TGTGCCTGGGACACCGGGAACATTCAGTACTTC.

V is TRBV18 and J is TRBJ1-5, with a tentative D call TRBD1 (6 bases). Germline V gene data show CDR1 as KGHSH and CDR2 as LQKENI. The CDR3 consists of 16 residues. V was shortened by 0 bases and J by 2 bases, with 11 bases between the two germline ends. The CDR3, as DNA: TGTGCCAGCTCACCACCCTCCGAGGGGGGCAATCAGCCCCAGCATTTT. Its translation: CASSPPSEGGNQPQHF.

The V and J genes are TRBV6-6 and TRBJ1-2; D is perhaps TRBD1 (5 bases). Germline V gene data show CDR1 as MNHNY and CDR2 as SVGAGI (reference sequence). Trimming took off 6 bases at V and 7 bases at J, with 18 bases between the two ends. The CDR3 runs to 14 residues. CDR3 in amino acids: CASSLDRVNSGYTF. The CDR3, as DNA: TGTGCCAGCAGCCTAGACAGAGTTAACAGTGGCTACACCTTC.

The chain joins TRBV5-4 to TRBJ2-5; 9 bases are shared with TRBD1. The CDR3 is 15 amino acids. In germline, CDR1 is SGHNT, CDR2 YYREEE (reference sequence). J gave up 0 bases and V 4 bases, and 4 bases lay outside the gene matches. The CDR3 region is CASSGRQGDQETQYF. The CDR3 DNA reads TGTGCCAGCAGCGGAAGACAGGGGGACCAAGAGACCCAGTACTTC.

This chain connects TRBV4-3 to TRBJ2-1, with D uncertain. The V end lost 3 bases, the J end lost 10 bases, and 19 bases lay between the germline ends. The CDR3 has 15 residues. Germline values: CDR1 LGHNA, CDR2 YSLEER. The CDR3 bases are TGCGCCAGCAGCCACCTTACTACGACCCGTGGCGAGCAGTTCTTC. This sequence encodes CASSHLTTTRGEQFF.

The chain joins TRBV20-1 to TRBJ2-1, with TRBD2 identical over 8 bases. CDR3 size: 15 residues. Germline CDR1 and CDR2: DFQATT and SNEGSKA (reference sequence). V lost 3 bases, J lost 4 bases, and 8 bases stayed unmatched. The CDR3, as DNA: TGCAGTGCTAGGGGGATAGCGGGGTCATACAATGAGCAGTTCTTC. This sequence encodes CSARGIAGSYNEQFF.

CDR3 sequence (DNA): TGCGCCAGCAGCCAAGATGAGGCAGGGGGCTACGAGCAGTACTTC. The encoded protein is CASSQDEAGGYEQYF. The genes are TRBV4-1 and TRBJ2-7; 7 nucleotides agree with TRBD1. The CDR3 is 15 amino acids. Per the germline V gene, CDR1 is MGHRA and CDR2 is YSYEKL. The junction had 5 bases not matched to a gene; V was cut back by 0 bases and J by 3 bases.

The V and J genes are TRBV19 and TRBJ2-4; D gene uncertain. The V and J ends lost 4 bases and 0 bases respectively, with 10 bases between them. CDR3 length: 15 amino acids. Germline V gene lookup returns CDR1 LNHDA and CDR2 SQIVND (reference sequence). DNA for the CDR3: TGTGCCAGTAGTACCGGGTGGGTAGCCAAAAACATTCAGTACTTC. Residues: CASSTGWVAKNIQYF.

The V and J genes are TRBV5-4 and TRBJ2-1, with TRBD2 identical over 8 bases. The CDR3 contains 14 residues. Germline loops: CDR1 SGHNT, CDR2 YYREEE (reference sequence). The trim removed 5 bases at V and 7 bases at J, leaving 8 bases unmatched. DNA of the CDR3: TGTGCCAGCAGTCCAACTCGGGGGGGTAATGAGCAGTTCTTC. Translated: CASSPTRGGNEQFF.

The V and J genes are TRBV15 and TRBJ1-1; no reliable D call. V shed 1 base and J shed 1 base, with 10 bases lying between them. CDR1 is LNHNV, CDR2 YYDKDF, per germline (reference sequence). The CDR3 extends over 15 amino acids. The CDR3 reads CATSRVGEGNTEAFF. The CDR3 DNA is TGTGCCACCAGCAGAGTCGGGGAGGGGAACACTGAAGCTTTCTTT.

The chain links TRBV30 to TRBJ2-1, with 7 positions matching TRBD2. The CDR3 has 13 residues. CDR1 and CDR2 from the germline V gene are GTSNPN and SVGIG (reference sequence). After removal of 1 base from V and 9 bases from J, the junction contained 6 bases not matched to a gene. In DNA form, the CDR3 reads TGTGCCTGGAGTGACGGGACTAAAGTTGAGCAGTTCTTC. This gives the protein CAWSDGTKVEQFF. Together with reference TRBV30 and TRBJ2-1, the CDR3 gives the full variable domain: SQTIHQWPATLVQPVGSPLSLECTVEGTSNPNLYWYRQAAGRGLQLLFYSVGIGQISSEVPQNLSASRPQDRQFILSSKKLLLSDSGFYLCAWSDGTKVEQFFGPGTRLTVL.

This rearrangement joins TRBV10-3 to TRBJ2-1, with D possibly being TRBD2 (6 bases). CDR3 size: 14 residues. Trimming stripped 2 bases from V and 2 bases from J, with 7 bases between. CDR1 ENHRY and CDR2 SYGVKD come from the germline V gene. CDR3: CAISERGTYNEQFF. Written as DNA, the CDR3 is TGTGCCATCAGTGAGCGGGGGACCTACAATGAGCAGTTCTTC.

V usage is TRBV12-3 or TRBV12-4 and J usage is TRBJ2-3; 8 bases match TRBD1. The CDR3 spans 17 residues. Germline trimming cut 4 bases from V and 2 bases from J; bases unmatched to any gene: 11. The CDR3 sequence: CASSSHRGNSPTDTQYF. The CDR3 nucleotides are TGTGCCAGCAGTTCCCACAGGGGGAACAGTCCCACAGATACGCAGTATTTT.

The rearrangement links TRBV29-1 to TRBJ1-2; weak D call: TRBD1 (6 bases). This CDR3 is 13 amino acids long. The V gene lost 4 bases and the J gene lost 4 bases, with 13 bases spanning the gap. Per germline, CDR1 SQVTM and CDR2 ANQGSEA. The CDR3 DNA is TGCAGCGTTGGAAGTGGGGGCTTCTATGGCTACACCTTC. Protein: CSVGSGGFYGYTF.

The chain uses TRBV18 and TRBJ1-1, with 8 nucleotides matching TRBD1. After removal of 1 base from V and 11 bases from J, the junction contained 6 bases not matched to a gene. This CDR3 region has 13 residues. CDR1 and CDR2 from the germline V gene are KGHSH and LQKENI. The CDR3 reads CASSPRTGQDAFF. The CDR3 region has the DNA TGTGCCAGCTCACCACGGACGGGACAGGACGCTTTCTTT.

This clonotype was seen a single time. The V and J genes are TRBV5-1 and TRBJ2-7, with D perhaps TRBD1 (6 bases). CDR1 and CDR2 (germline): SGHRS, YFSETQ. The CDR3 runs 13 residues. V shed 0 bases and J shed 5 bases, with 9 bases lying between them. The CDR3 coding sequence is TGCGCCAGCAGCTTGGAGCAGGGGAACGAGCAGTACTTC. This translates into CASSLEQGNEQYF.

The chain links TRBV5-6 to TRBJ1-2, with D possibly being TRBD1 (6 bases). The V end was cut by 5 bases, the J end by 6 bases, with 20 bases between. Germline assignment: CDR1 SGHDT and CDR2 YYEEEE. The CDR3 has 15 residues. The CDR3 nucleotides read TGTGCCAGCAGAACGGACAGAGCCATACACGATGGCTACACCTTC. Translation: CASRTDRAIHDGYTF.

The chain carries TRBV29-1 and TRBJ1-6, with TRBD1 matching over 8 bases. This CDR3 contains 12 residues. Germline V CDR1 and CDR2: SQVTM, ANQGSEA. CDR3 sequence: CASGGWNSPLHF. The CDR3 nucleotides are TGCGCCTCAGGGGGCTGGAATTCACCCCTCCACTTT.

The chain combines TRBV19 with TRBJ1-1; D remains ambiguous. CDR3 length: 12 amino acids. Germline V gene data show CDR1 as LNHDA and CDR2 as SQIVND (reference sequence). The V gene lost 5 bases and the J gene lost 6 bases, with 10 bases spanning the gap. CDR3 nucleotides: TGTGCCAGTAGTGACTTAGACGCTGAAGCTTTCTTT. This gives the protein CASSDLDAEAFF.

The chain joins TRBV7-9 to TRBJ2-4, with 7 bases identical to TRBD1. Germline V gives CDR1 SEHNR, CDR2 FQNEAQ (reference sequence). Trimming cost V 8 bases and J 1 base; bases outside gene matches: 5. The CDR3 is made up of 14 amino acids. CDR3 in amino acids: CASDQGQAKNIQYF. For the CDR3, the DNA is TGTGCCAGCGATCAGGGACAGGCCAAAAACATTCAGTACTTC. The whole variable domain, remainder taken from reference TRBV7-9 and TRBJ2-4, is DTGVSQNPRHKITKRGQNVTFRCDPISEHNRLYWYRQTLGQGPEFLTYFQNEAQLEKSRLLSDRFSAERPKGSFSTLEIQRTEQGDSAMYLCASDQGQAKNIQYFGAGTRLSVL.

The rearrangement joins TRBV30 to TRBJ1-5, with D possibly matching TRBD1 (6 bases). In germline, CDR1 is GTSNPN, CDR2 SVGIG (reference sequence). The CDR3 length is 14 residues. Trimming stripped 1 base from V and 6 bases from J, with 13 bases between. The CDR3 reads CAWSDGGAAQPQHF. The DNA for the CDR3 is TGTGCCTGGAGTGACGGGGGGGCGGCTCAGCCCCAGCATTTT. The entire variable domain, with the rest obtained from reference TRBV30 and TRBJ1-5, is as follows: SQTIHQWPATLVQPVGSPLSLECTVEGTSNPNLYWYRQAAGRGLQLLFYSVGIGQISSEVPQNLSASRPQDRQFILSSKKLLLSDSGFYLCAWSDGGAAQPQHFGDGTRLSIL.

This chain links TRBV2 with TRBJ2-3; TRBD1 matches at 8 bases. From germline, CDR1 is SNHLY and CDR2 FYNNEI. The trim removed 6 bases at V and 1 base at J, leaving 6 bases unmatched. This CDR3 contains 15 residues. CDR3 amino acids: CASSSGTGGTDTQYF. The CDR3 nucleotides are TGTGCCAGCAGCTCCGGGACAGGAGGCACAGATACGCAGTATTTT.

The rearrangement joins TRBV24-1 to TRBJ2-1, with no clear D. This CDR3 comprises 11 residues. Trimming removed 5 bases from V and 6 bases from J, with 4 bases in between. Germline CDR1 and CDR2: KGHDR and SFDVKD. CDR3 region: CATSVGNEQFF. Written as DNA, the CDR3 is TGTGCCACCAGTGTAGGCAATGAGCAGTTCTTC.

The rearrangement links TRBV6-1 to TRBJ2-7, with D perhaps matching TRBD2 (5 bases). Per the germline V gene, CDR1 is MNHNS and CDR2 is SASEGT. This CDR3 has 14 amino acids. Trimming shortened V by 1 base and J by 0 bases, and 7 bases separated the two germline ends. This CDR3 is CASSEGESSYEQYF. In nucleotides, the CDR3 is TGTGCCAGCAGTGAAGGGGAGTCCTCCTACGAGCAGTACTTC.

This clonotype was observed a single time. V is TRBV30 and J is TRBJ2-3; no firm D call. This CDR3 comprises 13 residues. CDR1 is GTSNPN and CDR2 is SVGIG in the germline V gene (reference sequence). Trimming stripped 4 bases from V and 3 bases from J, with 11 bases between. The CDR3 DNA reads TGTGCCTGGACAGGAGTTTTGACAGATACGCAGTATTTT. The encoded protein is CAWTGVLTDTQYF.

The rearrangement uses TRBV14 and TRBJ2-7, with a weak D call TRBD1 (6 bases). The V gene's germline CDR1 is SGHDN and CDR2 FVKESK. The CDR3 sequence is 15 residues long. The V and J ends lost 1 base and 2 bases respectively, with 12 bases between them. The CDR3 DNA sequence: TGTGCCAGCAGCCAAGTAGTAGGGGGAGCCTACGAGCAGTACTTC. This encodes CASSQVVGGAYEQYF.

This rearrangement joins TRBV4-3 to TRBJ2-7; 7 bases fit TRBD2. CDR3 length equals 14 residues. CDR1 LGHNA and CDR2 YSLEER come from the germline V gene. V trimming: 0 bases; J trimming: 4 bases; junction bases outside the gene matches: 3. CDR3 loop: CASSQDGGGYEQYF. CDR3 DNA: TGCGCCAGCAGCCAAGACGGGGGAGGGTACGAGCAGTACTTC.

V gene TRBV2 combines with J gene TRBJ1-2; D perhaps matches TRBD1 (6 bases). The CDR3 extends over 13 amino acids. Trimming pared 6 bases from V and 2 bases from J, leaving 10 bases between. Germline CDR1 is SNHLY and CDR2 is FYNNEI. Here the CDR3 reads CASRPGQNYGYTF. DNA for the CDR3: TGTGCCAGCAGGCCCGGACAGAACTATGGCTACACCTTC.